This T cell receptor beta chain was identified during a study of blood T cell repertoires in COVID-19. Background on the study: The United States, Italy and Spain provided the acute and convalescent COVID-19 samples.

This CDR3 has 15 amino acids. Germline-derived CDR1 and CDR2 are SGHKS and YYEKEE (reference sequence). Trimming left V 4 bases short and J 3 bases short, with 13 bases between. Sequencing used immunoSEQ multiplex PCR; TCRdb keeps in-frame clones, though not all of them. The sample lists approximately 340,000 clones; over 70% were seen once. The TCR comes from a man aged 30 to 39 with active or convalescent COVID-19. The sequenced material came from peripheral blood. V and J are TRBV5-5 and TRBJ2-2; possibly TRBD1 for D (5 bases). The CDR3 loop reads CASSLRRVDTGELFF. The CDR3 DNA sequence: TGTGCCAGCAGCCTTCGCAGGGTGGACACCGGGGAGCTGTTTTTT.